These 2 T cell receptor beta chains were all obtained from the same sample, sequenced in a study of T cell responses to AZD1222 COVID-19 vaccine. Measured with immunoSEQ multiplex PCR; TCRdb has only the in-frame clones, and not every one. The repertoire holds about 120,000 clones, with about 88% as singletons. The specimen was peripheral blood, collected on day 0 of AZD1222 vaccination. All receptors derive from an adult in good health.

This sequence joins TRBV15 and TRBJ1-5; TRBD1 might be the D (5 bases). Germline V gene data show CDR1 as LNHNV and CDR2 as YYDKDF (reference sequence). The CDR3 is 14 amino acids. Trimming took off 5 bases at V and 2 bases at J, with 10 bases between the two ends. CDR3 DNA sequence: TGTGCCACCAGCGGTCGGGGGGGCAATCAGCCCCAGCATTTT. Amino acid sequence: CATSGRGGNQPQHF.

This clone was picked up a small number of times. The chain combines TRBV28 with TRBJ1-2, with D unclear. This CDR3 has 13 amino acids. Trimming left V 9 bases short and J 1 base short, with 12 bases between. In germline, CDR1 is MDHEN, CDR2 SYDVKM. The CDR3 DNA is TGTGCCAGTCCCAGAGGCGTTAACTATGGCTACACCTTC. Amino acid sequence: CASPRGVNYGYTF.